This TCR beta chain was profiled in a study of tissue T cells after allogeneic stem cell transplantation. About the research overall: Several unmodified and three CD34-selected T-cell-depleted grafts went to graft-versus-host disease patients. CD3+ T cells were flow-sorted when enough cells; otherwise DNA extracted directly. Study results and limitations: Anatomically similar tissues had similar TCR repertoires within each patient.

Produced via immunoSEQ multiplex PCR; TCRdb's table is partial and in-frame only. The table includes tens of thousands of clones, 80% to 95% detected once. The CDR3 covers 17 residues. The germline V gene has CDR1 LNHDA and CDR2 SQIVND (reference sequence). The V end lost 5 bases, the J end lost 2 bases, and 19 bases lay between the germline ends. Of note for this clone: Its antigen is unknown.

The input for sequencing was blood, taken before transplantation. The sequence came from a woman aged 40-69 years who later had graft-versus-host disease after an allogeneic stem cell transplant. The genes are TRBV19 and TRBJ2-4, with a weak D call TRBD2 (5 bases). CDR3 in amino acids: CASSLQPGLGTKNIQYF. CDR3 DNA sequence: TGTGCCAGTAGTCTTCAACCGGGCCTCGGGACCAAAAACATTCAGTACTTC.